This paragraph covers one T cell receptor (beta chain) sequence. Its target is unknown. This sample was included in a study of beta chain features in type 1 diabetes. General study results and limits: Over-representation of high TCR-expressing cells was a possible consequence of cDNA sequencing. Type 1 diabetes patients had moderately but significantly shorter TCRB CDR3s in all four CD4+ subsets.

Reverse transcribing all isolated RNA meant expressed TCRB transcripts were sequenced. Assay used: immunoSEQ multiplex PCR; TCRdb lists only in-frame clones, some missing. The sample yields around 450,000 clones, roughly an eighth seen once. V lost 3 bases and J lost 4, with 7 bases in between. The V gene's germline CDR1 is SQVTM and CDR2 ANQGSEA. This CDR3 is 11 amino acids long. Each of the CD4+ naive, central memory, regulatory and stem cell-like memory populations was sorted via CD45RO/CCR7/CD25/CD127/CD95/CD27. The sequenced sample consisted of naive CD4+ T cells from blood. This receptor was identified in a woman between 18 and 29 years old in good health. The rearrangement links TRBV29-1 to TRBJ2-7; no clear D. Written as DNA, the CDR3 is TGCAGCGTTGATGTTGGATACGAGCAGTACTTC. Translating it yields CSVDVGYEQYF.